Below are 27 T cell receptor beta chains sequenced from a single sample in a study of blood T cell repertoires in COVID-19 (dated by TCRdb to 2020 to 2021). Library method: the immunoSEQ multiplex PCR assay. The source is immuneACCESS, and TCRdb retained only in-frame sequences with V and J called. Part of the clones is not carried over; for the studies checked, unresolved V genes explain less than half of this, and the remainder is unexplained. The sample table records around 170,000 clones; 85% to 90% of these occur just once. Jointly, the top ten make up 3% to 4% of the sample. Sample: peripheral blood. Source of these receptors: a woman in her sixties or seventies with acute or convalescent COVID-19.

In its sample, this clone was seen once. V gene TRBV19 combines with J gene TRBJ2-2; a weak D match, TRBD2 (6 bases). Germline V gives CDR1 LNHDA, CDR2 SQIVND (reference sequence). CDR3 length: 15 residues. The V gene lost 1 base and the J gene lost 7 bases, with 13 bases spanning the gap. DNA for the CDR3: TGTGCCAGTAGTATAGTTGCTAGCGTCATCGGGGAGCTGTTTTTT. Translation: CASSIVASVIGELFF.

This chain connects TRBV2 to TRBJ1-3; D ambiguous. Germline assignment: CDR1 SNHLY and CDR2 FYNNEI. The CDR3 sequence is 16 residues long. V lost 1 base and J 0 bases, leaving 10 bases between the germline ends. CDR3 in amino acids: CASSEGLANSGNTIYF. The CDR3 DNA follows: TGTGCCAGCAGTGAAGGGTTAGCTAACTCTGGAAACACCATATATTTT. Using reference TRBV2 and TRBJ1-3 for the parts outside the CDR3, the full variable domain is EPEVTQTPSHQVTQMGQEVILRCVPISNHLYFYWYRQILGQKVEFLVSFYNNEISEKSEIFDDQFSVERPDGSNFTLKIRSTKLEDSAMYFCASSEGLANSGNTIYFGEGSWLTVV.

This clone was counted a single time. The genes are TRBV4-2 and TRBJ2-7; 10 bases fit TRBD2. With V trimmed by 0 bases and J by 6 bases, 8 bases remained unmatched. CDR1 and CDR2 (germline): LGHNA, YNFKEQ. The CDR3 is 16 amino acids. The CDR3 DNA reads as TGTGCCAGCAGCCAAGAGGGGAGGAGCGGGAGGGTCGAGCAGTACTTC. Translated, it gives CASSQEGRSGRVEQYF.

This clone occurred once. V gene TRBV5-6 combines with J gene TRBJ2-5; 8 bases line up with TRBD2. The CDR3 sequence is 15 residues long. V trimming: 5 bases; J trimming: 5 bases; junction bases outside the gene matches: 11. Germline lookup yields CDR1 SGHDT and CDR2 YYEEEE. This CDR3 reads CASSELVTSDETQYF. The CDR3 DNA follows: TGTGCCAGCAGTGAGCTGGTGACTAGCGACGAGACCCAGTACTTC. Full variable domain (remainder filled in from reference TRBV5-6 and TRBJ2-5): DAGVTQSPTHLIKTRGQQVTLRCSPKSGHDTVSWYQQALGQGPQFIFQYYEEEERQRGNFPDRFSGHQFPNYSSELNVNALLLGDSALYLCASSELVTSDETQYFGPGTRLLVL.

This clone is a singleton in its sample. The chain links TRBV13 to TRBJ2-3; weak D call: TRBD2 (6 bases). Per germline, CDR1 PRHDT and CDR2 FYEKMQ (reference sequence). V dropped 7 bases and J dropped 4 bases, with 12 bases sitting between them. CDR3 length: 13 residues. CDR3 in amino acids: CASTRLVADTQYF. The CDR3 DNA is TGTGCCAGCACCCGACTAGTTGCAGATACGCAGTATTTT. Full variable domain (outside the CDR3, taken from reference TRBV13 and TRBJ2-3): AAGVIQSPRHLIKEKRETATLKCYPIPRHDTVYWYQQGPGQDPQFLISFYEKMQSDKGSIPDRFSAQQFSDYHSELNMSSLELGDSALYFCASTRLVADTQYFGPGTRLTVL.

The chain recombines TRBV28 with TRBJ1-5; 8 positions agree with TRBD1. Germline V gene sequence: CDR1 MDHEN, CDR2 SYDVKM. V gave up 6 bases and J gave up 4 bases; unmatched junction bases: 8. The CDR3 contains 15 residues. CDR3 amino acids: CASRATGGWNQPQHF. CDR3 DNA sequence: TGTGCCAGCAGGGCAACAGGGGGTTGGAATCAGCCCCAGCATTTT.

This clone was recorded only once. The chain has TRBV7-9 and TRBJ2-1; D ambiguous. Germline CDR1 and CDR2: SEHNR and FQNEAQ (reference sequence). The CDR3 runs to 14 residues. V shed 1 base and J shed 9 bases, with 13 bases lying between them. The CDR3 loop is CASSLESLSIEQFF. The CDR3 DNA reads as TGTGCCAGCAGCTTAGAGAGTCTTAGCATTGAGCAGTTCTTC. Full variable domain (remainder filled in from reference TRBV7-9 and TRBJ2-1): DTGVSQNPRHKITKRGQNVTFRCDPISEHNRLYWYRQTLGQGPEFLTYFQNEAQLEKSRLLSDRFSAERPKGSFSTLEIQRTEQGDSAMYLCASSLESLSIEQFFGPGTRLTVL.

With regard to this clone: A read error may account for a junction end that differs from germline. The V gene is TRBV3-1 (or the pseudogene TRBV3-2), the J gene TRBJ2-7; 9 nucleotides align to TRBD2. This CDR3 spans 10 amino acids. Germline V gene lookup returns CDR1 LGHDT and CDR2 YNNKEL (reference sequence). Written as DNA, the CDR3 is TGTGCCAGCAGCCTTAGCGGGAGCCGTTTC. It translates to CASSLSGSRF.

V and J are TRBV27 and TRBJ2-1; weak D call: TRBD2 (5 bases). CDR3 length: 17 amino acids. The V end was cut by 6 bases, the J end by 0 bases, with 18 bases between. The germline V gene encodes CDR1 MNHEY and CDR2 SMNVEV (reference sequence). DNA of the CDR3: TGTGCCAGCAGCCCGGGGTGGGCTACCTCCTCCTACAATGAGCAGTTCTTC. Amino acids: CASSPGWATSSYNEQFF.

The chain carries TRBV28 and TRBJ1-5; weak D call: TRBD1 (5 bases). Germline V lookup: CDR1 MDHEN, CDR2 SYDVKM. Trimming left V 2 bases short and J 0 bases short, with 11 bases between. The CDR3 covers 16 residues. CDR3 coding DNA: TGTGCCAGCAGTTTACTCGGACAAACTAGCAATCAGCCCCAGCATTTT. The encoded protein is CASSLLGQTSNQPQHF.

This clone was seen once. The CDR3 sequence is CASSQPQTPEAFF. CDR3 DNA: TGTGCCAGCAGCCAACCCCAGACTCCTGAAGCTTTCTTT. The rearrangement links TRBV6-5 to TRBJ1-1; the D is unclear. This CDR3 comprises 13 residues. Deletions cut 6 bases from V and 6 bases from J, with 14 bases between. Germline V gene lookup returns CDR1 MNHEY and CDR2 SVGAGI.

The J gene is TRBJ2-7, the V gene TRBV6-1; 7 bases are a match to TRBD1. The CDR3 runs 14 residues. V trimming: 3 bases; J trimming: 0 bases; junction bases outside the gene matches: 2. From germline, CDR1 is MNHNS and CDR2 SASEGT. The CDR3 DNA reads TGTGCCAGCAGTGAGGACAGGAGCTCCTACGAGCAGTACTTC. This translates into CASSEDRSSYEQYF.

This clone has a handful of counts. V is TRBV4-1 and J is TRBJ1-4; D possibly corresponds to TRBD1 (6 bases). The V gene lost 0 bases and the J gene lost 6 bases, with 20 bases spanning the gap. The CDR3 runs 18 residues. Germline V gene lookup returns CDR1 MGHRA and CDR2 YSYEKL. The CDR3 region is CASSQDASVGHGYEKLFF. DNA of the CDR3: TGCGCCAGCAGCCAAGATGCTTCTGTGGGACATGGGTATGAAAAACTGTTTTTT.

This sequence joins TRBV7-9 and TRBJ1-2; no definite D call. Germline values: CDR1 SEHNR, CDR2 FQNEAQ (reference sequence). V was pared by 5 bases and J by 2 bases, with 3 bases between. This CDR3 contains 11 residues. CDR3 sequence: CASSLNYGYTF. DNA for the CDR3: TGTGCCAGCAGCCTAAACTATGGCTACACCTTC.

The chain uses TRBV20-1 and TRBJ1-1; D gene ambiguous. The CDR3 has 15 amino acids. Trimming took off 3 bases at V and 2 bases at J, with 16 bases between the two ends. Germline CDR1 DFQATT, CDR2 SNEGSKA (reference sequence). CDR3 sequence reads: CSASTGSARNTEAFF. CDR3 sequence (DNA): TGCAGTGCTAGTACGGGGTCGGCGAGAAACACTGAAGCTTTCTTT.

About this clone itself: This clone may be a read error of a much larger clone one base away. Other DNA sequences of this sample code for an identical CDR3. The chain employs TRBV7-2 and TRBJ1-1; 9 positions agree with TRBD1. Per germline, CDR1 SGHTA and CDR2 FQGNSA. This CDR3 spans 14 amino acids. Losses at the gene ends were 3 bases for V and 1 base for J; bases not matched to a gene: 0. The CDR3 loop reads CASSLGQGNTEAFF. In nucleotides, the CDR3 is TGTGCCAGCAGCTTGGGACAGGGGAACACTGAAGCTTTCTTT.

J is TRBJ2-5 and V is TRBV5-4; 9 bases are a match to TRBD1. CDR1 is SGHNT, CDR2 YYREEE, per germline (reference sequence). The trim removed 4 bases at V and 5 bases at J, leaving 9 bases unmatched. The CDR3 runs to 15 residues. The CDR3 protein is CASSRRGQGGETQYF. CDR3 coding DNA: TGTGCCAGCAGCAGAAGGGGACAGGGCGGCGAGACCCAGTACTTC.

This chain joins TRBV18 and TRBJ2-1, with TRBD2 matching over 9 bases. CDR3 size: 14 residues. V lost 4 bases to trimming and J lost 6 bases; unmatched junction nucleotides: 4. The germline gives CDR1 KGHSH, CDR2 LQKENI. CDR3 sequence (DNA): TGTGCCAGCTCACGGCGGGAGGGCTCCAATGAGCAGTTCTTC. This codes for CASSRREGSNEQFF.

This chain links TRBV7-2 with TRBJ1-4, with D possibly TRBD1 on 5 matching bases. The germline CDR1 and CDR2 sequences are SGHTA and FQGNSA. The V end lost 1 base, the J end lost 7 bases, and 13 bases lay between the germline ends. The CDR3 totals 15 residues. In nucleotides, the CDR3 is TGTGCCAGCAGCTTAGGGGCAGGGCCTTTTGAAAAACTGTTTTTT. This encodes CASSLGAGPFEKLFF.

The genes are TRBV21-1 and TRBJ2-7; TRBD1, the table's D call, lacks a check against the DNA. TRBV21-1 is annotated as a pseudogene. CDR3 length: 16 amino acids. The CDR3 region is CASSWLGRVPTYEQYF. In DNA form, the CDR3 reads TGTGCCAGCAGTTGGCTAGGCAGGGTGCCCACCTACGAGCAGTACTTC.

The chain couples TRBV19 to TRBJ2-2; D gene unclear. The CDR3 length is 14 residues. V was pared by 5 bases and J by 7 bases, with 14 bases between. Germline assignment: CDR1 LNHDA and CDR2 SQIVND (reference sequence). DNA for the CDR3: TGTGCCAGTAGTCCATGGTCCCTCGGCGGGGAGCTGTTTTTT. Translating it yields CASSPWSLGGELFF.

This chain connects TRBV2 to TRBJ1-2; TRBD1 agrees at 7 bases. The CDR3 consists of 14 residues. CDR1 SNHLY and CDR2 FYNNEI come from the germline V gene. V was pared by 6 bases and J by 0 bases, with 4 bases of the junction left unmatched. The CDR3 DNA reads TGTGCCAGCAGAGGGGACAGTTCTAACTATGGCTACACCTTC. It encodes CASRGDSSNYGYTF.

In this sample, this clone turned up a few times. The rearrangement uses TRBV6-5 and TRBJ1-1, with 7 bases that match TRBD1. Germline V lookup: CDR1 MNHEY, CDR2 SVGAGI. This CDR3 is 13 amino acids long. V shed 4 bases, J shed 7 bases, and the junction held 6 bases outside the gene matches. CDR3 sequence: CASSSPTGHEAFF. CDR3 DNA: TGTGCCAGCAGTTCTCCGACAGGGCATGAAGCTTTCTTT.

The chain has TRBV6-2 or TRBV6-3 and TRBJ1-5; a possible D gene is TRBD1 (5 bases). V gave up 6 bases and J gave up 9 bases, with 24 bases separating them. Per germline, CDR1 MNHEY and CDR2 SVGEGT. The CDR3 covers 16 residues. CDR3 nucleotide sequence: TGTGCCAGCAGCCCCCCTGGTGGCAGGGTCGCCATGCCCCAGCATTTT. Translated: CASSPPGGRVAMPQHF.

This chain joins TRBV6-1 and TRBJ2-2; D might be TRBD1 (5 bases). In germline, CDR1 is MNHNS, CDR2 SASEGT. V shed 3 bases and J shed 1 base, with 9 bases lying between them. This CDR3 has 15 amino acids. CDR3 coding DNA: TGTGCCAGCAGTGACCAAACAGGGAACACCGGGGAGCTGTTTTTT. This encodes CASSDQTGNTGELFF.

The V gene is TRBV19, the J gene TRBJ1-2, with TRBD1 matching over 9 bases. This CDR3 contains 17 residues. V lost 9 bases to trimming and J lost 5 bases; unmatched junction nucleotides: 19. Germline V gene lookup returns CDR1 LNHDA and CDR2 SQIVND (reference sequence). CDR3 in amino acids: CASSLTGTGFNPYGYTF. The DNA for the CDR3 is TGTGCCAGCAGTCTTACCGGGACAGGGTTCAATCCTTATGGCTACACCTTC.

The chain couples TRBV2 to TRBJ2-7; possible D gene TRBD2, 7 bases. CDR1 is SNHLY, CDR2 FYNNEI, per germline. The CDR3 is 15 amino acids. V lost 10 bases and J lost 1, with 20 bases in between. The CDR3 DNA is TGTGCCACCTCGGGAGGAACAGGGTCATCCTACGAGCAGTACTTC. The encoded protein is CATSGGTGSSYEQYF.